The next 32 T cell receptor beta chains were all read from a single sample in a study of cytomegalovirus exposure and HLA in healthy donors. The PCR made use of 60 Vbeta and 13 Jbeta primers. Only in-frame clones appear in the TCRdb table, and some are missing; sequencing was by immunoSEQ multiplex PCR. The sample lists approximately 97,000 clones; around four fifths were seen once. Material: PBMCs. All receptors come from a man aged 35 to 55 in good health and CMV-seronegative.

This rearrangement joins TRBV11-2 to TRBJ1-2; the D is unclear. The ends were cut back, 4 bases at V and 2 bases at J, with 11 bases in the middle. Germline V gene lookup returns CDR1 SGHAT and CDR2 FQNNGV. The CDR3 length is 14 residues. DNA of the CDR3: TGTGCCAGCAGCTCGGCGGGCGGAAACTATGGCTACACCTTC. This codes for CASSSAGGNYGYTF.

The rearrangement joins TRBV18 to TRBJ1-4, with 7 bases lining up with TRBD1. Germline V lookup: CDR1 KGHSH, CDR2 LQKENI. Trimming cost V 3 bases and J 5 bases; bases outside gene matches: 6. CDR3 length equals 15 residues. CDR3 amino acids: CASSPTGAQNEKLFF. CDR3 nucleotide sequence: TGTGCCAGCTCACCCACAGGGGCGCAAAATGAAAAACTGTTTTTT. The full variable domain, its missing parts supplied by reference TRBV18 and TRBJ1-4, is NAGVMQNPRHLVRRRGQEARLRCSPMKGHSHVYWYRQLPEEGLKFMVYLQKENIIDESGMPKERFSAEFPKEGPSILRIQQVVRGDSAAYFCASSPTGAQNEKLFFGSGTQLSVL.

The chain joins TRBV9 to TRBJ1-4; D perhaps matches TRBD1 (5 bases). The CDR3 covers 15 residues. The V gene lost 0 bases and the J gene lost 3 bases, with 9 bases spanning the gap. CDR1 SGDLS and CDR2 YYNGEE come from the germline V gene. The CDR3 coding sequence is TGTGCCAGCAGCGTAGGGCAGGGCCCTAATGAAAAACTGTTTTTT. Amino acids: CASSVGQGPNEKLFF.

The rearrangement joins TRBV6-5 to TRBJ1-2, with 8 bases aligning to TRBD1. CDR1 is MNHEY, CDR2 SVGAGI, per germline. V shed 0 bases, J shed 8 bases, and the junction held 5 bases outside the gene matches. This CDR3 is 14 amino acids long. CDR3 residues: CASSYSFRGRGYTF. CDR3 DNA: TGTGCCAGCAGTTACTCGTTCAGGGGGCGAGGCTACACCTTC.

A few counts support this clone. Compared with germline, one end of the junction differs, possibly owing to a read error. The chain's CDR3 is CSSSRGSANYGYTF. The CDR3 nucleotides are TGTTCCAGCAGCCGAGGGTCAGCTAACTATGGCTACACCTTC. J is TRBJ1-2 and V is TRBV7-9; D is unresolved. This CDR3 contains 14 residues. Germline lookup yields CDR1 SEHNR and CDR2 FQNEAQ (reference sequence).

This chain links TRBV18 with TRBJ1-2; D is ambiguous. The germline gives CDR1 KGHSH, CDR2 LQKENI. The CDR3 runs 13 residues. Trimming removed 2 bases from V and 4 bases from J, with 8 bases in between. The CDR3 loop reads CASSPTEVYGYTF. The CDR3 DNA follows: TGTGCCAGCTCACCAACAGAAGTCTATGGCTACACCTTC.

This chain connects TRBV5-6 to TRBJ2-7, with 11 bases aligning to TRBD1. With 0 bases clipped from V and 1 base from J, the junction kept 12 bases outside the gene matches. CDR1 SGHDT and CDR2 YYEEEE come from the germline V gene. The CDR3 spans 19 residues. CDR3 coding DNA: TGTGCCAGCAGCTTGGGGGGGGACAGGGGGTTTGTGAAGTCCTACGAGCAGTACTTC. It specifies CASSLGGDRGFVKSYEQYF.

The J gene is TRBJ1-2, the V gene TRBV5-5; D call uncertain. CDR1 is SGHKS, CDR2 YYEKEE, per germline (reference sequence). Trimming pared 0 bases from V and 2 bases from J, leaving 8 bases between. This CDR3 contains 14 residues. The CDR3 spells CASSLGAVNYGYTF. CDR3 bases: TGTGCCAGCAGCTTGGGGGCAGTCAACTATGGCTACACCTTC.

The gene calls are TRBV28 and TRBJ1-5; 8 bases are a match to TRBD1. Trimming removed 10 bases from V and 2 bases from J; junction bases left unmatched: 7. Germline values: CDR1 MDHEN, CDR2 SYDVKM. This CDR3 has 14 amino acids. CDR3 protein: CATAGGDRNQPQHF. The CDR3 DNA follows: TGTGCCACCGCAGGGGGCGATCGCAATCAGCCCCAGCATTTT. The whole variable domain, filled in from reference TRBV28 and TRBJ1-5, reads DVKVTQSSRYLVKRTGEKVFLECVQDMDHENMFWYRQDPGLGLRLIYFSYDVKMKEKGDIPEGYSVSREKKERFSLILESASTNQTSMYLCATAGGDRNQPQHFGDGTRLSIL.

The J gene is TRBJ1-1, the V gene TRBV5-6; tentatively, D is TRBD1 (6 bases). The CDR3 runs 16 residues. Per the germline V gene, CDR1 is SGHDT and CDR2 is YYEEEE. The germline V and J ends were trimmed by 7 bases and 1 base, with 20 bases remaining between them. The CDR3 DNA reads TGTGCCAGCTTCGACTTGGGGGGGGCAGGGAACACTGAAGCTTTCTTT. Encoded protein: CASFDLGGAGNTEAFF.

V gene TRBV6-5 combines with J gene TRBJ2-1, with D possibly being TRBD1 (5 bases). This CDR3 comprises 14 residues. The germline gives CDR1 MNHEY, CDR2 SVGAGI. Trimming pared 2 bases from V and 0 bases from J, leaving 5 bases between. The CDR3 region is CASSYRGSYNEQFF. CDR3 DNA sequence: TGTGCCAGCAGTTACAGGGGCTCCTACAATGAGCAGTTCTTC.

V usage is TRBV23-1 and J usage is TRBJ2-5; TRBD1 matches 10 bases. TRBV23-1 is placed among ORFs of uncertain function. The V gene end was trimmed by 4 bases and the J gene end by 4 bases; junction bases not matched to a gene: 12. The CDR3 contains 17 residues. The CDR3 reads CASSLTGTGDVGETQYF. The CDR3 coding sequence is TGCGCCAGCAGTCTGACGGGGACAGGGGACGTGGGAGAGACCCAGTACTTC.

This chain uses TRBV2 with TRBJ2-5; 11 nucleotides agree with TRBD1. The DNA end is more similar to TRBJ2-7, so the J call may be wrong. This CDR3 contains 15 residues. Germline values: CDR1 SNHLY, CDR2 FYNNEI. CDR3 in amino acids: CASSDGQGAYHEQYF. The DNA for the CDR3 is TGTGCCAGCAGTGACGGACAGGGGGCGTACCACGAGCAGTACTTC.

The V gene is TRBV6-1, the J gene TRBJ1-2; TRBD1 agrees at 10 bases. The CDR3 totals 13 residues. V gave up 6 bases and J gave up 4 bases; unmatched junction bases: 2. In germline, CDR1 is MNHNS, CDR2 SASEGT. The CDR3, as DNA: TGTGCCAGCAGGACAGGGGGCGGCTATGGCTACACCTTC. This codes for CASRTGGGYGYTF.

The chain recombines TRBV30 with TRBJ1-6; 7 bases are shared with TRBD1. Germline CDR1 reads GTSNPN; CDR2 reads SVGIG (reference sequence). The junction had 11 bases not matched to a gene; V was cut back by 2 bases and J by 7 bases. This CDR3 has 16 residues. The CDR3 coding sequence is TGTGCCTGGAGTTATACCCGGGACAGCAGAAATTCACCCCTCCACTTT. It yields the protein CAWSYTRDSRNSPLHF.

This chain connects TRBV9 to TRBJ2-7; D not certain. The CDR3 covers 12 residues. Trimming removed 0 bases from V and 7 bases from J, with 8 bases in between. CDR1 is SGDLS, CDR2 YYNGEE, per germline. CDR3 coding DNA: TGTGCCAGCAGCGTAGGTTTCTCTGAGCAGTACTTC. It encodes CASSVGFSEQYF.

V gene TRBV29-1 combines with J gene TRBJ2-1; D may be TRBD1 (6 bases). This CDR3 is built from 14 residues. Germline CDR1 and CDR2: SQVTM and ANQGSEA. The V gene lost 7 bases and the J gene lost 3 bases, with 16 bases spanning the gap. CDR3 sequence: CSGTPGHSYNEQFF. The CDR3 DNA follows: TGCAGCGGAACCCCGGGACACAGCTACAATGAGCAGTTCTTC.

V usage is TRBV6-6 and J usage is TRBJ2-5; 10 bases agree with TRBD2. There are 14 residues in the CDR3. J was trimmed by 5 bases and V by 0 bases; bases with no gene match: 0. CDR1 is MNHNY, CDR2 SVGAGI, per germline (reference sequence). The DNA for the CDR3 is TGTGCCAGCAGTTACTCGACTAGCGGGGAGACCCAGTACTTC. Amino acid sequence: CASSYSTSGETQYF.

The count of this clone is one. The chain combines TRBV9 with TRBJ2-5; TRBD2 agrees at 11 bases. The junction had 5 bases not matched to a gene; V was cut back by 0 bases and J by 1 base. The CDR3 extends over 17 amino acids. Germline CDR1 reads SGDLS; CDR2 reads YYNGEE. Written as DNA, the CDR3 is TGTGCCAGCAGCGTAGGTGGGCTAGCGGGGGGCCAAGAGACCCAGTACTTC. It is translated as CASSVGGLAGGQETQYF. The whole variable domain, filled in from reference TRBV9 and TRBJ2-5, reads DSGVTQTPKHLITATGQRVTLRCSPRSGDLSVYWYQQSLDQGLQFLIQYYNGEERAKGNILERFSAQQFPDLHSELNLSSLELGDSALYFCASSVGGLAGGQETQYFGPGTRLLVL.

This chain links TRBV27 with TRBJ2-1; 8 bases are shared with TRBD1. The germline CDR1 and CDR2 sequences are MNHEY and SMNVEV (reference sequence). This CDR3 has 17 amino acids. Unmatched junction bases numbered 11, after V lost 3 bases and J lost 4 bases. Here the CDR3 reads CASSFRPPGQAYNEQFF. In DNA, the CDR3 is TGTGCCAGCAGTTTTCGACCCCCGGGACAGGCATACAATGAGCAGTTCTTC.

On this clone itself: One end of the junction fails to match germline, which may point to a read error. DNA of the CDR3: TGTGCCAGCAGCCGCGGGACGCAACTTCGGAACACTGGAGCTTTCTTT. It translates to CASSRGTQLRNTGAFF. This sequence joins TRBV7-2 and TRBJ1-1; the D gene is possibly TRBD1 (5 bases). The CDR3 contains 16 residues. The germline gives CDR1 SGHTA, CDR2 FQGNSA.

The chain carries TRBV7-8 and TRBJ1-2; D is possibly TRBD1 (6 bases). This CDR3 spans 13 amino acids. In germline, CDR1 is SGHVS, CDR2 FQNEAQ. V was trimmed by 5 bases and J by 6 bases, leaving 13 bases between them. The CDR3 reads CASSPGQRNGYTF. CDR3 bases: TGTGCCAGCAGCCCGGGACAACGCAATGGCTACACCTTC.

The V call is TRBV18, the J call TRBJ2-5, with a tentative D call TRBD1 (5 bases). The CDR3 runs to 13 residues. V shed 4 bases and J shed 2 bases, with 8 bases lying between them. In germline, CDR1 is KGHSH, CDR2 LQKENI. CDR3 protein: CASSQGQQETQYF. CDR3 in DNA: TGTGCCAGCTCACAGGGGCAACAAGAGACCCAGTACTTC.

The chain employs TRBV5-1 and TRBJ2-5, with 7 bases aligning to TRBD1. The J call may be in error: the DNA end matches TRBJ2-7 better. Germline V gene sequence: CDR1 SGHRS, CDR2 YFSETQ. This CDR3 has 14 residues. The DNA of the CDR3 is TGCGCCAGCAGCTCAAGACAGGGAAGCTCCGAGCAGTACTTC. Its protein product is CASSSRQGSSEQYF.

This chain uses TRBV5-1 with TRBJ2-1; 9 bases align to TRBD2. The CDR3 is 16 amino acids. Trimming cost V 0 bases and J 5 bases; bases outside gene matches: 6. The germline gives CDR1 SGHRS, CDR2 YFSETQ. The CDR3 nucleotides read TGCGCCAGCAGCTTGGGGCGGGGGGGCTACCACAATGAGCAGTTCTTC. Translated: CASSLGRGGYHNEQFF.

J is TRBJ2-7 and V is TRBV6-5, with D perhaps matching TRBD1 (5 bases). Trimming shortened V by 0 bases and J by 0 bases, and 6 bases separated the two germline ends. The CDR3 contains 14 residues. The germline CDR1 and CDR2 sequences are MNHEY and SVGAGI. The CDR3 loop reads CASSYSDTSYEQYF. The DNA of the CDR3 is TGTGCCAGCAGTTACTCGGACACCTCCTACGAGCAGTACTTC.

V is TRBV9 and J is TRBJ1-2; 7 bases line up with TRBD1. Germline assignment: CDR1 SGDLS and CDR2 YYNGEE. This CDR3 has 15 residues. Losses at the gene ends were 3 bases for V and 4 bases for J; bases not matched to a gene: 9. The CDR3: CASSGETGVGYGYTF. The CDR3 DNA is TGTGCCAGCAGCGGAGAAACAGGGGTAGGCTATGGCTACACCTTC.

The chain has TRBV10-1 and TRBJ2-1; possibly TRBD1 for D (7 bases). This CDR3 contains 16 residues. Germline-derived CDR1 and CDR2 are WNHNN and SYGVQD (reference sequence). V lost 3 bases and J 9 bases, leaving 21 bases between the germline ends. CDR3 in amino acids: CASSERRGQFSSEQFF. In DNA form, the CDR3 reads TGCGCCAGCAGTGAAAGGAGGGGGCAATTCTCCAGTGAGCAGTTCTTC.

The chain combines TRBV27 with TRBJ1-2; 7 bases align to TRBD1. The CDR3 contains 13 residues. The ends lost 5 bases at V and 7 bases at J; junction bases unmatched: 7. Germline assignment: CDR1 MNHEY and CDR2 SMNVEV (reference sequence). The chain's CDR3 is CASSRQGKGGYTF. CDR3 DNA sequence: TGTGCCAGCAGTCGACAGGGCAAAGGTGGCTACACCTTC.

V and J are TRBV7-9 and TRBJ2-3; TRBD2 matches 11 bases. CDR1 and CDR2 from the germline V gene are SEHNR and FQNEAQ (reference sequence). This CDR3 is built from 15 residues. V lost 5 bases and J lost 4; bases outside the gene matches: 5. CDR3 residues: CASSDSGGAPDTQYF. The CDR3 nucleotides read TGTGCCAGCAGCGATAGCGGGGGGGCCCCAGATACGCAGTATTTT.

V usage is TRBV13 and J usage is TRBJ2-7; D possibly corresponds to TRBD2 (5 bases). CDR1 and CDR2 from the germline V gene are PRHDT and FYEKMQ (reference sequence). The CDR3 has 13 residues. V was cut by 0 bases and J by 6 bases, with 9 bases left in between. The CDR3 coding sequence is TGTGCCAGCAGCTTAGGCCGAGGGAGCGAGCAGTACTTC. It translates to CASSLGRGSEQYF.

The gene calls are TRBV5-1 and TRBJ2-7; TRBD1 aligns across 7 bases. J lost 2 bases, V lost 1 base, and 3 bases had no gene match. This CDR3 contains 14 residues. Germline CDR1 and CDR2: SGHRS and YFSETQ. CDR3 in amino acids: CASSLIDRAYEQYF. DNA of the CDR3: TGCGCCAGCAGCTTGATAGACAGGGCCTACGAGCAGTACTTC.